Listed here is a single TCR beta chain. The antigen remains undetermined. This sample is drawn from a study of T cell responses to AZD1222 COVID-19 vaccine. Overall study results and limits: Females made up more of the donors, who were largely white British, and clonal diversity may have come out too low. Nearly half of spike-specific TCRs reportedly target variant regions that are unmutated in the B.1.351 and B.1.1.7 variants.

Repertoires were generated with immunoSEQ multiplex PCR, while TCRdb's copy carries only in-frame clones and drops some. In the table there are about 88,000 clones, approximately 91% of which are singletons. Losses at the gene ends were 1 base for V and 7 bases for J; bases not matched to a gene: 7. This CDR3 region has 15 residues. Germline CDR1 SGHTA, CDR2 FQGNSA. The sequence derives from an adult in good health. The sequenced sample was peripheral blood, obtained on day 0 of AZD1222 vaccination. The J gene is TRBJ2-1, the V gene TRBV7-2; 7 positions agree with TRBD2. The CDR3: CASSLDGGSPNEQFF. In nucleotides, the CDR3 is TGTGCCAGCAGCTTAGACGGGGGGTCTCCAAATGAGCAGTTCTTC.